This T cell receptor beta chain was recovered during a study of CD8 T cells in ankylosing spondylitis. Findings and caveats of the study: Characteristic, it appeared, of ankylosing spondylitis blood was a TCR beta motif of eight or nine highly homologous variants. Significant enrichment of disease-linked clones was reported in matched ankylosing spondylitis synovial fluid.

On this clonotype: The target antigen is unknown.

Preparation of TCR beta libraries was done by quantitative 5'-RACE with molecular barcodes. TCRdb re-analysed the 5' RACE reads in MiXCR, keeping a single row per CDR3 protein. The sample holds about 400,000 distinct CDR3 sequences, 20% to 25% seen once. The CDR3 consists of 15 residues. In germline, CDR1 is SQVTM, CDR2 ANQGSEA. The V gene end was trimmed by 3 bases and the J gene end by 4 bases; junction bases not matched to a gene: 11. This clonotype was sampled from a male donor with ankylosing spondylitis or in good health (not recorded which). The specimen sequenced was blood, either unsorted or a sorted T cell fraction (not recorded which). The rearrangement joins TRBV29-1 to TRBJ1-2, with 7 bases fitting TRBD1. The DNA for the CDR3 is TGCAGCGTTGACAGCGGGACAGATGGATTCTATGGCTACACCTTC. It specifies CSVDSGTDGFYGYTF.